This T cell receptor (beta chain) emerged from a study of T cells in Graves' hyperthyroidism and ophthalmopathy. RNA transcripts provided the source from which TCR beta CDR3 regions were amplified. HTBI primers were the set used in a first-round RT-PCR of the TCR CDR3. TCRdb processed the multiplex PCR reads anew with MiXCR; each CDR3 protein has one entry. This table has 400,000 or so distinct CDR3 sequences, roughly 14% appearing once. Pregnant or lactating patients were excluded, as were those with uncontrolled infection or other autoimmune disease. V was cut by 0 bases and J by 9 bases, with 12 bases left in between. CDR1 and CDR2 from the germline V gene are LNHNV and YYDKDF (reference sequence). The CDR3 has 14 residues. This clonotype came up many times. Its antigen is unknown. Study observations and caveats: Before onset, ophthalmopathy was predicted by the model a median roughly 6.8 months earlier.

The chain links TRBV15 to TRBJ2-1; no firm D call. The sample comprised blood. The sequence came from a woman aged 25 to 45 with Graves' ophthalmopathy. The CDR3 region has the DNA TGTGCCACCAGCAGAGATCATTCGGTCGGTGAGCAGTTCTTC. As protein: CATSRDHSVGEQFF.